The clone carrying this T cell receptor (beta chain) was picked up a small number of times. This table comes from immunoSEQ multiplex PCR, and its TCRdb copy is limited to in-frame clones, with some not included. The sample lists approximately 140,000 clones, approximately 90% occurring once. This record belongs to a study of blood T cell repertoires in COVID-19. Overall study context: Sample material is recorded as cDNA or gDNA derived from T cells, B-cell-depleted T cells, or PBMCs.

The sample taken for sequencing was peripheral blood. The sequence was obtained from a woman aged 55-69 years with active or convalescent COVID-19.

The CDR3 coding sequence is TGTGCCAGCAGCTTAGATTTTATGGGGGGACTTTCCTACGAGCAGTACTTC. Translation: CASSLDFMGGLSYEQYF. The chain recombines TRBV11-3 with TRBJ2-7; TRBD2 is a possible D gene (6 bases). This CDR3 is 17 amino acids long. V was shortened by 0 bases and J by 1 base, with 16 bases between the two germline ends. In germline, CDR1 is SGHNT, CDR2 YENEEA. Full variable domain (remainder filled in from reference TRBV11-3 and TRBJ2-7): EAGVVQSPRYKIIEKKQPVAFWCNPISGHNTLYWYLQNLGQGPELLIRYENEEAVDDSQLPKDRFSAERLKGVDSTLKIQPAELGDSAVYLCASSLDFMGGLSYEQYFGPGTRLTVT.